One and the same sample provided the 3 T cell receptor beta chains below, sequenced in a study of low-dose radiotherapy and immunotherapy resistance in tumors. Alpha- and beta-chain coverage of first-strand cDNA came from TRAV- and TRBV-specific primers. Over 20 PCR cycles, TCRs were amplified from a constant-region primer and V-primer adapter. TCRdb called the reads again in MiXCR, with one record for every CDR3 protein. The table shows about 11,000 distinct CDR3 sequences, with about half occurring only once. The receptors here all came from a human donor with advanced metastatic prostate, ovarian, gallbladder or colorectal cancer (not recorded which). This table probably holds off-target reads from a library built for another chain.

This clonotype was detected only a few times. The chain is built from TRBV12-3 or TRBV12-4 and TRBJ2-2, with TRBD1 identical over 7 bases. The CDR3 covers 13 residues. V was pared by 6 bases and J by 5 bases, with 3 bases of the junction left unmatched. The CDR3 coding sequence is TGTGCCAGCAGGGCAGGGGGTACCGGGGAGCTGTTTTTT. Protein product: CASRAGGTGELFF.

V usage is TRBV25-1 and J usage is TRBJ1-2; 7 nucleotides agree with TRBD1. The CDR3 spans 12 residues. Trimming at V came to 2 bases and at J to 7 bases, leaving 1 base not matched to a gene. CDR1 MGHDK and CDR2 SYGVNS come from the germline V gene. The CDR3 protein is CASSEDRAGYTF. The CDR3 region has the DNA TGTGCCAGCAGTGAAGACAGGGCTGGCTACACCTTC.

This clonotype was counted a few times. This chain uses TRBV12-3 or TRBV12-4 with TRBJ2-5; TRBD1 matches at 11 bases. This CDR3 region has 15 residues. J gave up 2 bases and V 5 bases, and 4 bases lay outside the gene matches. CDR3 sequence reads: CASSKGTGGQETQYF. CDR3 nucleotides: TGTGCCAGCAGTAAGGGGACAGGGGGTCAAGAGACCCAGTACTTC.